These 10 T cell receptor beta chains were sequenced from one sample in a study of regulatory T cells in long-lasting Graves disease. Sample time point: persistent/refractory GD, antithyroid drugs over 5 years with positive TRAb. The TCR library used RNA extracted from PBMCs. To make TCR beta libraries, researchers used iRepertoire HTBI primers and Arm-PCR of CDR3 regions. MiXCR, run by TCRdb on the multiplex PCR reads, gives a single entry per CDR3 protein. The sample lists roughly 700,000 distinct CDR3 sequences; about 32% were seen once. The material was peripheral blood mononuclear cells (PBMCs), obtained when the disease was refractory, from a patient treated with antithyroid drugs. Receptors originate from a female donor with Graves disease.

V usage is TRBV28 and J usage is TRBJ2-7; no firm D call. Germline CDR1 reads MDHEN; CDR2 reads SYDVKM. The CDR3 runs to 14 residues. This chain's CDR3 is CAARNARLSYEQYF. The CDR3 DNA reads as TGTGCTGCAAGAAACGCCAGGCTTTCCTACGAGCAGTACTTC.

This clonotype was observed many times. CDR3 region: CASRNSDRDPYEQYF. Here the CDR3 DNA reads TGTGCCAGCAGAAACAGTGACAGGGACCCCTACGAGCAGTACTTC. The rearrangement uses TRBV28 and TRBJ2-7, with 7 nucleotides matching TRBD1. After removal of 6 bases from V and 2 bases from J, the junction contained 10 bases not matched to a gene. The CDR3 runs to 15 residues. The V gene's germline CDR1 is MDHEN and CDR2 SYDVKM. The entire variable domain, with the rest obtained from reference TRBV28 and TRBJ2-7, is as follows: DVKVTQSSRYLVKRTGEKVFLECVQDMDHENMFWYRQDPGLGLRLIYFSYDVKMKEKGDIPEGYSVSREKKERFSLILESASTNQTSMYLCASRNSDRDPYEQYFGPGTRLTVT.

This clonotype was seen only a few times. CDR3 sequence reads: CASSQERTVNEKLFF. In nucleotides, the CDR3 is TGCGCCAGCAGCCAAGAGAGGACAGTAAATGAAAAACTGTTTTTT. V and J are TRBV4-1 and TRBJ1-4; D possibly corresponds to TRBD1 (6 bases). The germline gives CDR1 MGHRA, CDR2 YSYEKL. V lost 0 bases and J 5 bases, leaving 10 bases between the germline ends. The CDR3 is 15 residues long.

In regard to this clonotype: Since a much larger clone is just one base distant, this may be a read error. The chain is built from TRBV2 and TRBJ1-4, with TRBD1 matching over 9 bases. Gene TRBJ1-6 matches the end of the DNA better, so the J call may be wrong. The germline V gene has CDR1 SNHLY and CDR2 FYNNEI. The CDR3 totals 14 residues. CDR3 amino acids: CAGSATGGSSPLHF. CDR3 nucleotide sequence: TGTGCCGGCAGCGCGACAGGGGGGAGTTCACCCCTCCACTTT.

This clonotype has at least ten counts. The chain uses TRBV28 and TRBJ1-2; D unclear. V lost 5 bases, J lost 4 bases, and 11 bases lay in between. The CDR3 is made up of 13 amino acids. CDR1 is MDHEN, CDR2 SYDVKM, per germline. CDR3 residues: CASSPGVVYGYTF. CDR3 coding DNA: TGTGCCAGCAGTCCGGGAGTAGTCTATGGCTACACCTTC.

V is TRBV14 and J is TRBJ2-7; TRBD1 aligns across 8 bases. Germline CDR1 and CDR2: SGHDN and FVKESK. This CDR3 is 15 amino acids long. V lost 2 bases to trimming and J lost 5 bases; unmatched junction nucleotides: 8. The CDR3 sequence is CASSQPGQGQNEQYF. The CDR3 DNA reads TGTGCCAGCAGCCAACCCGGACAGGGTCAAAACGAGCAGTACTTC. The whole variable domain, filled in from reference TRBV14 and TRBJ2-7, reads EAGVTQFPSHSVIEKGQTVTLRCDPISGHDNLYWYRRVMGKEIKFLLHFVKESKQDESGMPNNRFLAERTGGTYSTLKVQPAELEDSGVYFCASSQPGQGQNEQYFGPGTRLTVT.

This clonotype occurred many times. The rearrangement joins TRBV12-3 or TRBV12-4 to TRBJ1-1, with 10 bases that match TRBD1. The CDR3 has 14 amino acids. With 5 bases clipped from V and 6 bases from J, the junction kept 6 bases outside the gene matches. CDR3 loop: CASSRRQGASEAFF. The CDR3 coding sequence is TGTGCCAGCAGTCGTAGACAGGGGGCCTCTGAAGCTTTCTTT.

Regarding this clonotype: A junction boundary mismatches the germline segment, possibly from a read error. This chain joins TRBV29-1 and TRBJ2-5; D remains unclear. Germline CDR1 is SQVTM and CDR2 is ANQGSEA. The CDR3 loop spans 12 amino acids. The CDR3 DNA reads as TGCAGCGTTGAGTCCTACGGAGAGTCCCAGTACTTC. Translated: CSVESYGESQYF.

CDR3 residues: CSARKRGLGGNTIYF. CDR3 bases: TGCAGTGCTAGAAAAAGGGGCCTGGGGGGAAACACCATATATTTT. V is TRBV20-1 and J is TRBJ1-3, with D maybe TRBD1 (5 bases). The germline V gene encodes CDR1 DFQATT and CDR2 SNEGSKA (reference sequence). CDR3 size: 15 residues. V dropped 2 bases and J dropped 4 bases, with 15 bases sitting between them.

Remarks on this clonotype: Being one base from a much bigger clone, this may be a read error. V is TRBV12-3 or TRBV12-4 and J is TRBJ2-7, with 9 bases aligning to TRBD2. CDR3 size: 14 residues. CDR3 in DNA: TGTGTCAGCACCTCCTTGGCGGGAGGGTACGAGCAGTACTTC. It is translated as CVSTSLAGGYEQYF.